The present T cell receptor (beta chain) was sequenced within a study of shared clonotypes between healthy human individuals. Study-level background: Samples came from a couple of female and a few male donors aged 18 to 49.

As concerns this clone: Its antigen is currently unknown.

Assay: immunoSEQ multiplex PCR; the TCRdb copy retains only in-frame clones and omits some. The top ten hold approximately 0.4% of the sample, which has approximately 2,000,000 clones, 80% to 95% seen once. CDR1 is SGDLS and CDR2 is YYNGEE in the germline V gene. The CDR3 contains 17 residues. J was trimmed by 5 bases and V by 5 bases; bases with no gene match: 13. CD45RA+ naive and CD45RA-negative memory subsets were separated from CD4+ cells. Study-level findings and limits: Sharing of clonotypes among donors was expected to vary with sequencing depth.

Input material: naive CD4+ T cells from PBMCs. Subset defined: CD45RA+ positively selected. The gene calls are TRBV9 and TRBJ2-5; the match to TRBD2 covers 12 bases. The TCR was taken from a man between 18 and 35 years old in good health. Some clones in this sample may be carry-over from other donors' samples. The DNA of the CDR3 is TGTGCCAGCAGTGACCCGTCGACTAGCGGGAGCGGTGAGACCCAGTACTTC. This codes for CASSDPSTSGSGETQYF.